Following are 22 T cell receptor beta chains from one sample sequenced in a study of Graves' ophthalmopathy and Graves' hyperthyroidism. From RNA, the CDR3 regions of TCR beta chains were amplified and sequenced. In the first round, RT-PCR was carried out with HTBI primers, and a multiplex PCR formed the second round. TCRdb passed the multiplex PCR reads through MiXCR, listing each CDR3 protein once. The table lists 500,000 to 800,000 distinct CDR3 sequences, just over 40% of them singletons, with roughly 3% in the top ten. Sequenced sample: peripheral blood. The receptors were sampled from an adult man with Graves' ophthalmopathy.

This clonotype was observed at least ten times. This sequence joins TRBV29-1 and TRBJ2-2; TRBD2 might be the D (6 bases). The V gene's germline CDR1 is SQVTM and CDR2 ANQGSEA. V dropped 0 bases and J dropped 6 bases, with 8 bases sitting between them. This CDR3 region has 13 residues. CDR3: CSVEDGGPGELFF. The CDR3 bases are TGCAGCGTTGAAGACGGGGGTCCCGGGGAGCTGTTTTTT.

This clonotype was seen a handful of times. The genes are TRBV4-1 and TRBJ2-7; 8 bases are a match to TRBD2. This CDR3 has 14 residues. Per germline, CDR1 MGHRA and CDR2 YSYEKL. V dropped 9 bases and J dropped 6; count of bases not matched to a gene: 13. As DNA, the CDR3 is TGCGCCAGAGCCCCGGGACTAGGAGGGGTCGAGCAGTACTTC. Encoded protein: CARAPGLGGVEQYF.

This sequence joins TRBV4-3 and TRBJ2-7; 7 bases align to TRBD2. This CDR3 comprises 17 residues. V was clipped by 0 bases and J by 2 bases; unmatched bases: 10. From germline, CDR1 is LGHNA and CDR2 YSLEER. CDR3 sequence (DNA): TGCGCCAGCAGCCAAGAACAATCTGGGACTACACCCTACGAGCAGTACTTC. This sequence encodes CASSQEQSGTTPYEQYF.

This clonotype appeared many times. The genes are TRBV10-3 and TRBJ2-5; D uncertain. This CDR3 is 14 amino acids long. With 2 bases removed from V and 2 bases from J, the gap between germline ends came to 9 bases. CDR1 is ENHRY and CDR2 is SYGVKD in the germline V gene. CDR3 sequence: CAISEVQRQETQYF. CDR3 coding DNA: TGTGCCATCAGTGAGGTGCAGAGACAAGAGACCCAGTACTTC.

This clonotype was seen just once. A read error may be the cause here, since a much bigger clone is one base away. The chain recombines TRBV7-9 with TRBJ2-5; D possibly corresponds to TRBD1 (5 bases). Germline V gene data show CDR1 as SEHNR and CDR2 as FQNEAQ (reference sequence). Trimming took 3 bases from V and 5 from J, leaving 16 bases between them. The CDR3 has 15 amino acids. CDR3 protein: CASSLIDRERETQYF. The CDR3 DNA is TGTGCCAGCAGCTTGATAGACAGAGAACGGGAGACCCAGTACTTC.

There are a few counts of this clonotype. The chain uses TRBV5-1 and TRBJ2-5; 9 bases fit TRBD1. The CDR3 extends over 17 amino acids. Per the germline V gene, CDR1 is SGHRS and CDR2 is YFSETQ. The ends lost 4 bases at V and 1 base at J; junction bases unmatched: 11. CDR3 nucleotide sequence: TGCGCCAGCAGCATGCTGTCTACAGGGGGCTTCCAAGAGACCCAGTACTTC. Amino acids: CASSMLSTGGFQETQYF.

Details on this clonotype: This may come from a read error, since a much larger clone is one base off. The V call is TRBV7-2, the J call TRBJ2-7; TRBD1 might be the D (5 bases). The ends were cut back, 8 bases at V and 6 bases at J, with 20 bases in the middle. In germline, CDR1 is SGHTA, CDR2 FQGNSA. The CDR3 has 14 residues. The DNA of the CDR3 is TGTGCCAGCGGCCCAATAGGGGCCGTCGGCGAGCAGTACTTC. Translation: CASGPIGAVGEQYF.

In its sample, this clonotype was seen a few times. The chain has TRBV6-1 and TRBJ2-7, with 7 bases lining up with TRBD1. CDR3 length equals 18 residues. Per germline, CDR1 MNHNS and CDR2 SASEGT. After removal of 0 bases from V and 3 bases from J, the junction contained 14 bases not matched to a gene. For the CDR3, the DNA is TGTGCCAGCAGTGAAGCGCTTCTGGCTGACAGGGCCAACTACGAGCAGTACTTC. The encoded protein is CASSEALLADRANYEQYF.

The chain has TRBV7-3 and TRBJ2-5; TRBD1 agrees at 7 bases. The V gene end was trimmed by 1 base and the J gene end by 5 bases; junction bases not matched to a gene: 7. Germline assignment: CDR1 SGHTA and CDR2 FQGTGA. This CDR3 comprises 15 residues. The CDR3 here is CASSLKTGTVETQYF. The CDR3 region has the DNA TGTGCCAGCAGCTTAAAGACCGGGACAGTCGAGACCCAGTACTTC.

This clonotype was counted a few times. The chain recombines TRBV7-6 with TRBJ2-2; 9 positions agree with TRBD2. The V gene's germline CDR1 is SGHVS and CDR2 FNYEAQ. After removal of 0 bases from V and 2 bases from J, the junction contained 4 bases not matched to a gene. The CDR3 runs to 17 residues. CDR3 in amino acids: CASSLALGTSNTGELFF. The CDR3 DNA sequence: TGTGCCAGCAGCTTAGCACTGGGGACTAGCAACACCGGGGAGCTGTTTTTT. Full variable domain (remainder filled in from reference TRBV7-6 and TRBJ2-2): GAGVSQSPRYKVTKRGQDVALRCDPISGHVSLYWYRQALGQGPEFLTYFNYEAQQDKSGLPNDRFSAERPEGSISTLTIQRTEQRDSAMYRCASSLALGTSNTGELFFGEGSRLTVL.

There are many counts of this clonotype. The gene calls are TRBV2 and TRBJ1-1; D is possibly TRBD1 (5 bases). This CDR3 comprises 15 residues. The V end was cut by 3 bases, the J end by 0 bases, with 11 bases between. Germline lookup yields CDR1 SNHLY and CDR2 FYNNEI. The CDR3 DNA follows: TGTGCCAGCAGTGATGGGGACTCGATGAACACTGAAGCTTTCTTT. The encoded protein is CASSDGDSMNTEAFF.

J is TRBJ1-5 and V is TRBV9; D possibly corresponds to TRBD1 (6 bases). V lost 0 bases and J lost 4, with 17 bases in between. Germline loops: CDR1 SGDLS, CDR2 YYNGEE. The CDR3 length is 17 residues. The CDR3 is CASSVGTGLRGNQPQHF. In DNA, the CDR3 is TGTGCCAGCAGCGTAGGAACAGGCCTGAGGGGGAATCAGCCCCAGCATTTT.

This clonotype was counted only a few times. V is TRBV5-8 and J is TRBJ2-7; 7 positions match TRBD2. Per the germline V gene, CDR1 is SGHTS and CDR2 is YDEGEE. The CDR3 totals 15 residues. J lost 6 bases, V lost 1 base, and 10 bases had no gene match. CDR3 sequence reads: CASSLKSGGSFEQYF. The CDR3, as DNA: TGTGCCAGCAGCTTGAAAAGTGGCGGGAGTTTCGAGCAGTACTTC.

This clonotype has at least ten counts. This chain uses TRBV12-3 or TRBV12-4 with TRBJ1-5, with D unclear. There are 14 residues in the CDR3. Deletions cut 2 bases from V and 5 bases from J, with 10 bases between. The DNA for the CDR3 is TGTGCCAGCAGTTTATCTGTGAGTTATCAGCCCCAGCATTTT. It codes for CASSLSVSYQPQHF.

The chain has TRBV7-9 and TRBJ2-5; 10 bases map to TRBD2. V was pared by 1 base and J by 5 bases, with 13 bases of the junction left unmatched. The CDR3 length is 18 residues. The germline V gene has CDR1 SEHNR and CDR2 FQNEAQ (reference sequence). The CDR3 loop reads CASSLGASGSQGRETQYF. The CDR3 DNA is TGTGCCAGCAGCTTAGGGGCTAGCGGGAGCCAAGGGAGGGAGACCCAGTACTTC.

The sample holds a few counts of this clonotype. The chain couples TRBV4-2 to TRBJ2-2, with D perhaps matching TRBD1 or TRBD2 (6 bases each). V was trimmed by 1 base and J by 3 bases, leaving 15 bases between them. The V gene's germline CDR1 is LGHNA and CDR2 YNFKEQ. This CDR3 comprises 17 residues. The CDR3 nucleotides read TGTGCCAGCAGCCAAGGGGGGCAGGGACTTCACACCGGGGAGCTGTTTTTT. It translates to CASSQGGQGLHTGELFF.

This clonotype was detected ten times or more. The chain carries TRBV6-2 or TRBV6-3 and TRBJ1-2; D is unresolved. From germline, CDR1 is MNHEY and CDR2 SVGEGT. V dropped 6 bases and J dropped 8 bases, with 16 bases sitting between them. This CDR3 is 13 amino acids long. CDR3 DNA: TGTGCCAGCAGGGACGTCCAACTCGAAGGCTACACCTTC. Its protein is CASRDVQLEGYTF.

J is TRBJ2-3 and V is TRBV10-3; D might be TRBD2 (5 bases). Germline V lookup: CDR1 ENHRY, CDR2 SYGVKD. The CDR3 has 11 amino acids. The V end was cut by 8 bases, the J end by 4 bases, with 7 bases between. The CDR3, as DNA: TGTGCCATCTTGAGGGCAGATACGCAGTATTTT. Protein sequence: CAILRADTQYF.

In DNA, the CDR3 is TGTGCCACCCGTCTCGGGCCGCCTTGGACGGGGGAAAGCAGTCTGAACACTGAAGCTTTCTTT. It is translated as CATRLGPPWTGESSLNTEAFF. The genes are TRBV10-3 and TRBJ1-1; D possibly corresponds to TRBD1 (5 bases). The CDR3 covers 21 residues. V lost 10 bases to trimming and J lost 0 bases, with 36 bases between them. In germline, CDR1 is ENHRY, CDR2 SYGVKD.

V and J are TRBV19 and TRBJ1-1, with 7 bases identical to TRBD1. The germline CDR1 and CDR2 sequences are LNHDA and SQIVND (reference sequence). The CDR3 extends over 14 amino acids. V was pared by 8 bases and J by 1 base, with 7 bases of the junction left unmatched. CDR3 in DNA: TGTGCCAGTCGACGGGACAGACCGAACACTGAAGCTTTCTTT. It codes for CASRRDRPNTEAFF.

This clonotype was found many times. The CDR3 loop is CSARSSRGLEETQYF. The CDR3 DNA follows: TGCAGTGCTAGATCAAGCAGGGGGCTGGAGGAGACCCAGTACTTC. The V gene is TRBV20-1, the J gene TRBJ2-5, with 8 bases matching TRBD1. CDR1 DFQATT and CDR2 SNEGSKA come from the germline V gene (reference sequence). Unmatched junction bases numbered 10, after V lost 2 bases and J lost 5 bases. CDR3 length: 15 residues.

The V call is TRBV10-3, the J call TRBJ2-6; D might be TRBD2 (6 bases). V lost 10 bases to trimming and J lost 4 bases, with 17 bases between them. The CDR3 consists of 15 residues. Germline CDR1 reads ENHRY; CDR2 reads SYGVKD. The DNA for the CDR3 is TGTGCCAGCAGCTTCGCGGGATCGGGGGCCAACGTCCTGACTTTC. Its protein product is CASSFAGSGANVLTF.